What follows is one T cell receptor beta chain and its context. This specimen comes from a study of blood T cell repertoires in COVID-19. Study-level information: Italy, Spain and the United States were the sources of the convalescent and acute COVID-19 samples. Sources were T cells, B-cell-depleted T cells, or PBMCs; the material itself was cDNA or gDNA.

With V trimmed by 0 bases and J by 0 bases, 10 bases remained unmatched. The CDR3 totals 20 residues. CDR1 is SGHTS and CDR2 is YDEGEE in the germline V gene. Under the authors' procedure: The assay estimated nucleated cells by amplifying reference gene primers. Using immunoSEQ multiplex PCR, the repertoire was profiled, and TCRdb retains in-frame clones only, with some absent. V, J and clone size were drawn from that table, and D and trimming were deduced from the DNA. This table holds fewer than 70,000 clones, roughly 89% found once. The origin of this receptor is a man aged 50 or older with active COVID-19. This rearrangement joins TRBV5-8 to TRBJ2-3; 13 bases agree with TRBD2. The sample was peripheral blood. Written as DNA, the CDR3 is TGTGCCAGCAGCTTGGTCCTTCCGGGACTAGCGGGGCCTAGCACAGATACGCAGTATTTT. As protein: CASSLVLPGLAGPSTDTQYF.